This record concerns one T cell receptor (beta chain) sequence. The antigen is undetermined. At one boundary the junction diverges from the germline segment, which might be a read error. The entry originates in a study of human T cells and chemical hapten exposure. As for the study in general: Chiefly women, the patients showed alopecia areata, totalis or universalis.

TCRdb re-derived calls from the RACE reads in MiXCR, one entry per CDR3 protein. The sample gives about 200,000 distinct CDR3 sequences, 24% of which show up once; roughly 2.3% is in the top ten. This CDR3 has 14 amino acids. Germline lookup yields CDR1 SGHTA and CDR2 FQGNSA. Time point indicated: patch test 3, about 24 weeks after DPC sensitization. Specified treatment: therapeutic diphenylcyclopropenone sensitization with weekly scalp DPC. Only after blood had been drawn was each patch test applied. Sample donors consisted of patients with alopecia, aged 18 to 70 years, who were suitable for DPC. Findings of the study overall: There was alopecia in the donors, so their immune response may differ from that of healthy people.

Specimen: whole blood, collected in connection with sensitization to the hapten diphenylcyclopropenone (DPC). The clonotype comes from a woman between 35 and 50 years old with alopecia areata. Some clones in this sample may be carry-over from other donors' samples. This rearrangement joins TRBV7-2 to TRBJ2-7; 7 nucleotides line up with TRBD1. CDR3 loop: CAGSPRQGTREQYF. CDR3 DNA sequence: TGTGCCGGCAGCCCCCGACAGGGAACAAGGGAGCAGTACTTC.